Described below is a single T cell receptor beta chain sequence and its context. The antigen is unknown. The sample comes from a study of T cells in localized non-small cell lung cancer. Repertoires were generated with immunoSEQ multiplex PCR, while TCRdb's copy carries only in-frame clones and drops some. The sample lists 45,000 to 70,000 clones, about nine tenths occurring once. CDR3 length: 15 residues. Germline V gene sequence: CDR1 LNHDA, CDR2 SQIVND (reference sequence). The V gene end was trimmed by 3 bases and the J gene end by 4 bases; junction bases not matched to a gene: 2. Findings and limits, study-wide: In adjacent lung, a median roughly 56 of the top 100 tumor clones were found.

This specimen consisted of peripheral blood, obtained before any cancer treatment. The TCR sequence derives from a woman between 35 and 75 years old with stage I lung adenocarcinoma. This chain uses TRBV19 with TRBJ1-5, with 11 bases fitting TRBD1. In DNA, the CDR3 is TGTGCCAGTAGTATTGGGACAGGGGGGAATCAGCCCCAGCATTTT. Residues: CASSIGTGGNQPQHF.